This TCR beta chain was profiled in a study of CD8+CD57+ T cells in acquired aplastic anemia. Study information: Healthy donor CD4+ samples were sequenced to a depth that averaged about 10.8 million reads.

This CDR3 region has 12 residues. Germline V gene sequence: CDR1 SGHDN, CDR2 FVKESK. With 3 bases removed from V and 3 bases from J, the gap between germline ends came to 6 bases. Genomic DNA acted as the template from which TCR beta VDJ combination and CDR3 sequence profiling were carried out. TCRdb reanalysed the reads using MiXCR and keeps one entry per CDR3 protein. The sample shows tens of thousands of distinct CDR3 sequences, around 70% of them seen only once. Source material: sorted CD4+, CD8+, or CD8+CD57+ T cells (not recorded which) from PBMCs. The sequence derives from a human donor in good health, serving as a control. The chain is built from TRBV14 and TRBJ2-7, with unresolved D. CDR3 region: CASSQGFYEQYF. CDR3 sequence (DNA): TGTGCCAGCAGCCAGGGGTTCTACGAGCAGTACTTC.